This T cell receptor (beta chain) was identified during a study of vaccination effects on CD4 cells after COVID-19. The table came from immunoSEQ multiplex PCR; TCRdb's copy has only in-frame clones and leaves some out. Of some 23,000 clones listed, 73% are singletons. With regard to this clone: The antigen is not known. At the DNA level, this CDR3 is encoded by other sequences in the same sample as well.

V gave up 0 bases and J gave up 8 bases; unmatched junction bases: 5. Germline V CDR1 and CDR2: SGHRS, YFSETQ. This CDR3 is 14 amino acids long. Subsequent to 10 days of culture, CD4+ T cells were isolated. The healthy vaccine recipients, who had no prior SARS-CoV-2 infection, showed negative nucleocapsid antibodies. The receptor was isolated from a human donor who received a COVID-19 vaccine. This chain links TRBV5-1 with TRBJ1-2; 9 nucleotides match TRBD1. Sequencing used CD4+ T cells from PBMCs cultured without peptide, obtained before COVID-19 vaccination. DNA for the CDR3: TGCGCCAGCAGCTTGGACAGGGGGCACGGAGGCTACACCTTC. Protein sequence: CASSLDRGHGGYTF.